These 21 T cell receptor beta chains were all obtained from the same sample, sequenced in a study of T cells in Graves' hyperthyroidism and ophthalmopathy. There were TCR beta CDR3 regions amplified from RNA transcripts. RT-PCR in the first round (using the HTBI primer set) targeted the TCR CDR3. MiXCR, applied by TCRdb to the multiplex PCR reads, yields one record per CDR3 protein. Of approximately 490,000 distinct CDR3 sequences listed, about 20% are singletons. What was sequenced was blood. The receptors were gathered from a woman in her 70s with Graves' ophthalmopathy.

The gene calls are TRBV2 and TRBJ2-3, with TRBD2 as a possible D gene (5 bases). CDR1 is SNHLY and CDR2 is FYNNEI in the germline V gene. CDR3 size: 15 residues. V gave up 10 bases and J gave up 3 bases, with 20 bases separating them. The CDR3 DNA follows: TGTGCCACCTCGACCTTAGACCGAGGGACAGATACGCAGTATTTT. This translates into CATSTLDRGTDTQYF.

This clonotype was seen many times. The V and J genes are TRBV2 and TRBJ2-6, with D hard to call. Trimming removed 1 base at V and 2 bases at J, with 3 bases between. Germline lookup yields CDR1 SNHLY and CDR2 FYNNEI. The CDR3 consists of 14 residues. The CDR3 sequence: CASSEGAGANVLTF. In DNA, the CDR3 is TGTGCCAGCAGTGAAGGGGCTGGGGCCAACGTCCTGACTTTC.

This clonotype was observed a few times. V and J are TRBV20-1 and TRBJ2-3, with a tentative D call TRBD1 (7 bases). Germline assignment: CDR1 DFQATT and CDR2 SNEGSKA (reference sequence). There are 15 residues in the CDR3. The V end was cut by 6 bases, the J end by 0 bases, with 16 bases between. CDR3 in amino acids: CSAIGGGLSTDTQYF. The CDR3 DNA reads TGCAGTGCCATAGGGGGCGGACTAAGCACAGATACGCAGTATTTT.

In this sample, this clonotype turned up many times. CDR3 DNA: TGTGCCAGCAGCTTAGGACAGGGGATCTCGACTGAAGCTTTCTTT. Amino acid sequence: CASSLGQGISTEAFF. V is TRBV11-1 and J is TRBJ1-1; 8 nucleotides align to TRBD1. The germline gives CDR1 SGHAT, CDR2 FQDESV (reference sequence). Unmatched junction bases numbered 6, after V lost 1 base and J lost 5 bases. This CDR3 spans 15 amino acids.

This clonotype occurred a few times. The chain is built from TRBV10-3 and TRBJ2-3, with a tentative D call TRBD1 (6 bases). The CDR3 totals 17 residues. V was pared by 3 bases and J by 1 base, with 17 bases between. Germline values: CDR1 ENHRY, CDR2 SYGVKD. This chain's CDR3 is CAISERGRGVGTDTQYF. The CDR3 DNA follows: TGTGCCATCAGTGAAAGGGGCAGGGGAGTTGGCACAGATACGCAGTATTTT.

This clonotype was recorded a few times. V and J are TRBV5-1 and TRBJ2-7; no clear D. Trimming took 0 bases from V and 2 from J, leaving 6 bases between them. Germline V gene sequence: CDR1 SGHRS, CDR2 YFSETQ. The CDR3 contains 13 residues. The CDR3 region has the DNA TGCGCCAGCAGCTTGGACCAAGCCTACGAGCAGTACTTC. Its translation: CASSLDQAYEQYF.

This clonotype has more than one count but fewer than ten. This chain connects TRBV19 to TRBJ1-3; D call uncertain. CDR1 and CDR2 from the germline V gene are LNHDA and SQIVND (reference sequence). Trimming cost V 0 bases and J 0 bases, with 15 bases left between them. The CDR3 extends over 18 amino acids. As DNA, the CDR3 is TGTGCCAGTAGTATAGACCCCCGGACGGAGGACTCTGGAAACACCATATATTTT. As protein: CASSIDPRTEDSGNTIYF.

The rearrangement joins TRBV7-2 to TRBJ1-3; D not certain. The V gene lost 5 bases and the J gene lost 4 bases, with 15 bases spanning the gap. Germline CDR1 and CDR2: SGHTA and FQGNSA. The CDR3 totals 15 residues. The CDR3 here is CASSPPRVLGNTIYF. Here the CDR3 DNA reads TGTGCCAGCAGCCCCCCGCGGGTCTTGGGAAACACCATATATTTT.

The chain combines TRBV10-1 with TRBJ2-3; D remains unclear. The ends were cut back, 7 bases at V and 6 bases at J, with 17 bases in the middle. The CDR3 totals 14 residues. Per the germline V gene, CDR1 is WNHNN and CDR2 is SYGVQD (reference sequence). The CDR3 is CASKGALLTDTQYF. In nucleotides, the CDR3 is TGCGCCAGCAAGGGCGCCTTACTCACGGATACGCAGTATTTT.

The V and J genes are TRBV13 and TRBJ2-2, with D maybe TRBD1 (5 bases). The CDR3 has 16 residues. Germline V gives CDR1 PRHDT, CDR2 FYEKMQ (reference sequence). The V end lost 3 bases, the J end lost 4 bases, and 15 bases lay between the germline ends. CDR3 amino acids: CASSLGLGASTGELFF. CDR3 DNA: TGTGCCAGCAGCTTGGGGCTAGGGGCGAGCACCGGGGAGCTGTTTTTT.

The chain carries TRBV30 and TRBJ2-5; no firm D call. V shed 4 bases and J shed 4 bases, with 13 bases lying between them. The V gene's germline CDR1 is GTSNPN and CDR2 SVGIG (reference sequence). This CDR3 is 13 amino acids long. For the CDR3, the DNA is TGTGCCTGGACTGGTGGTGACGGAGAGACCCAGTACTTC. It encodes CAWTGGDGETQYF.

The sample holds a few counts of this clonotype. The J gene is TRBJ2-3, the V gene TRBV20-1; 11 nucleotides line up with TRBD2. The germline gives CDR1 DFQATT, CDR2 SNEGSKA (reference sequence). The CDR3 runs to 15 residues. J was trimmed by 5 bases and V by 6 bases; bases with no gene match: 10. The CDR3 region has the DNA TGCAGTGCGGCCGCCCTAGCGGGAGGCGGAGATACGCAGTATTTT. This translates into CSAAALAGGGDTQYF.

This clonotype appeared a few times. V usage is TRBV6-1 and J usage is TRBJ1-1; 7 bases align to TRBD1. The V and J ends lost 6 bases and 0 bases, in that order; junction bases with no gene match: 7. The germline V gene encodes CDR1 MNHNS and CDR2 SASEGT. This CDR3 has 15 amino acids. The CDR3 DNA sequence: TGTGCCAGCAGGGCTAGACAGGGCGTGAACACTGAAGCTTTCTTT. Its protein is CASRARQGVNTEAFF.

The chain couples TRBV27 to TRBJ2-1, with TRBD2 matching over 10 bases. The CDR3 spans 14 residues. Trimming at V came to 8 bases and at J to 5 bases, leaving 6 bases not matched to a gene. CDR1 and CDR2 from the germline V gene are MNHEY and SMNVEV (reference sequence). In DNA, the CDR3 is TGTGCCAGCTTTAAACTAGCGGGGAACAATGAGCAGTTCTTC. This translates into CASFKLAGNNEQFF.

This clonotype showed up many times. V gene TRBV12-3 or TRBV12-4 combines with J gene TRBJ2-2; 10 bases line up with TRBD2. The CDR3 consists of 15 residues. With V trimmed by 6 bases and J by 0 bases, 1 base remained unmatched. The CDR3 loop reads CASRGLATNTGELFF. DNA of the CDR3: TGTGCCAGCAGGGGACTAGCGACGAACACCGGGGAGCTGTTTTTT.

This clonotype was recorded at least ten times. This chain connects TRBV3-1 to TRBJ2-7; D is unclear. Trimming took off 1 base at V and 2 bases at J, with 6 bases between the two ends. The CDR3 loop spans 13 amino acids. CDR1 is LGHDT, CDR2 YNNKEL, per germline (reference sequence). This CDR3 is CASSQAATYEQYF. As DNA, the CDR3 is TGTGCCAGCAGCCAAGCTGCTACCTACGAGCAGTACTTC.

This clonotype came up many times. J is TRBJ2-3 and V is TRBV11-2; tentatively, D is TRBD1 (6 bases). V lost 3 bases and J lost 4, with 11 bases in between. This CDR3 region has 14 residues. Germline CDR1 reads SGHAT; CDR2 reads FQNNGV. The CDR3 here is CASSLTPGADTQYF. The CDR3 nucleotides read TGTGCCAGCAGCTTGACACCAGGGGCAGATACGCAGTATTTT.

The genes are TRBV10-2 and TRBJ2-5; D ambiguous. CDR1 and CDR2 (germline): WSHSY, SAAADI. V dropped 4 bases and J dropped 2 bases, with 8 bases sitting between them. The CDR3 length is 13 residues. CDR3 sequence (DNA): TGCGCCAGCAGTGGTGAGCGTCAAGAGACCCAGTACTTC. Protein: CASSGERQETQYF.

This sequence joins TRBV29-1 and TRBJ2-7, with TRBD2 matching 8 bases. The ends lost 2 bases at V and 3 bases at J; junction bases unmatched: 0. CDR1 and CDR2 from the germline V gene are SQVTM and ANQGSEA. There are 12 residues in the CDR3. This CDR3 reads CSVELAGYEQYF. The CDR3 DNA reads TGCAGCGTTGAACTAGCGGGCTACGAGCAGTACTTC.

At least ten counts were recorded for this clonotype. This chain links TRBV28 with TRBJ1-2; 7 bases agree with TRBD1. The V gene's germline CDR1 is MDHEN and CDR2 SYDVKM. The CDR3 is 13 residues long. V gave up 4 bases and J gave up 4 bases; unmatched junction bases: 3. The CDR3 DNA reads as TGTGCCAGCAGTTCCGGGACAGCCTATGGCTACACCTTC. This translates into CASSSGTAYGYTF.

This clonotype has at least ten counts. The CDR3: CASSASGQGLSFGNEQFF. For the CDR3, the DNA is TGTGCCAGCAGCGCGTCGGGACAGGGCCTTTCTTTTGGCAATGAGCAGTTCTTC. The chain recombines TRBV7-9 with TRBJ2-1; 9 positions match TRBD1. Germline V gene data show CDR1 as SEHNR and CDR2 as FQNEAQ (reference sequence). V lost 5 bases to trimming and J lost 6 bases; unmatched junction nucleotides: 17. This CDR3 spans 18 amino acids.